The clone carrying this TCR beta chain was found once. Antigen specificity is unknown. Germline V gene lookup returns CDR1 GTSNPN and CDR2 SVGIG (reference sequence). Trimming pared 5 bases from V and 1 base from J, leaving 8 bases between. The CDR3 consists of 12 residues. This record comes from a study of T cell clonotyping in hematopoietic cell transplantation. General observations from the study: Pathologically expanded recipient clonotypes increased progressively from day 30 to day 180 as diversity fell. Without cell sorting, CD4 versus CD8 contributions remain unresolved.

Using immunoSEQ multiplex PCR, the repertoire was profiled, and TCRdb retains in-frame clones only, with some absent. In the table there are about 16,000 clones, about nine tenths of which are singletons. The specimen sequenced was peripheral blood mononuclear cells. This clonotype was sampled from a man aged 40-50 years in good health. Some clones in this sample may be carry-over from other donors' samples. The rearrangement joins TRBV30 to TRBJ1-1; D might be TRBD1 (5 bases). In DNA form, the CDR3 reads TGTGCCTGGCAAGGACAGAACACTGAAGCTTTCTTT. Amino acids: CAWQGQNTEAFF.